This TCR beta chain was captured by sequencing in a study of blood T cells in healthy people across ages. CDR1 and CDR2 from the germline V gene are MNHNY and SVGAGI (reference sequence). This CDR3 has 13 residues. A second PCR, run for about 6 to 11 cycles, used a sample-barcoded 5' primer plus a J-beta primer mix. TCRdb itself ran the 5' RACE reads through MiXCR, one entry per CDR3 protein. The data contain about 1.5 million distinct CDR3 sequences, 40% to 45% of them singletons. Concerning this clonotype: The junction differs from germline at one of its ends, possibly a read error.

Input material: blood. This clonotype was sampled from a woman aged 18-29 years in good health. This chain connects TRBV6-6 to TRBJ1-5, with D possibly being TRBD1 (5 bases). The DNA for the CDR3 is TGTGCCAGCGAGGACGGTGGGGGTCAGTCCCAGCATTTT. This sequence encodes CASEDGGGQSQHF.